This TCR beta chain was sequenced during a study of T cell responses to AZD1222 COVID-19 vaccine. Study-wide findings and caveats: Among those given AZD1222, only five or six were seropositive at baseline. Possibly, clonal diversity was underestimated; donors were largely white British and included more females. Variant regions that are unmutated are reportedly the target of nearly half of spike-specific TCRs.

V lost 8 bases and J lost 7; bases outside the gene matches: 13. The germline CDR1 and CDR2 sequences are SQVTM and ANQGSEA. The CDR3 has 13 amino acids. As concerns this clone: As yet, its antigen is unknown.

Libraries were prepared by immunoSEQ multiplex PCR; TCRdb keeps only in-frame clonotypes and omits some of them. The table has around 99,000 clones, approximately 91% seen once. The starting material was peripheral blood, obtained on day 0 of MenACWY control vaccination. The chain couples TRBV29-1 to TRBJ1-1; 7 bases agree with TRBD1. The source is an adult in good health. Written as DNA, the CDR3 is TGCAGCCTCCGAGGGGGCTCGGCGGGTGAAGCTTTCTTT. Translation: CSLRGGSAGEAFF.